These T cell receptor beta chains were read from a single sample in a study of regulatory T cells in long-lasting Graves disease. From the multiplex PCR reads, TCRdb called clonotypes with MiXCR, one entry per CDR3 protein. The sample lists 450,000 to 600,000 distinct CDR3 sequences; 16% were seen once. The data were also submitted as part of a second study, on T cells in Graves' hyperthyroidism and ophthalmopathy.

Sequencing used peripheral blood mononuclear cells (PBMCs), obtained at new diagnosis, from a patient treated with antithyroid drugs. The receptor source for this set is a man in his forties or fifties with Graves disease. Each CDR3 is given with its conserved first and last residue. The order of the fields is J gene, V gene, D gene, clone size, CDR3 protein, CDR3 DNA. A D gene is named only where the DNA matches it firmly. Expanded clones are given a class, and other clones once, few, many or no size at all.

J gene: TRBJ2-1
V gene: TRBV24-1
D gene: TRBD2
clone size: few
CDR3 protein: CATSSGGSYNEQFF
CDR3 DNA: TGTGCCACCAGTTCCGGGGGGTCCTACAATGAGCAGTTCTTC

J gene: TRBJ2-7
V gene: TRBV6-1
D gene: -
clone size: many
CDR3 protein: CASSHRVSYDQYF
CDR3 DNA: TGTGCCAGCAGTCACAGGGTCTCCTACGATCAGTACTTC

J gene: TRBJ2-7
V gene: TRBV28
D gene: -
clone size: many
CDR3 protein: CASTEASYEQYF
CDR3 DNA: TGTGCCAGCACCGAGGCGTCCTACGAGCAGTACTTC

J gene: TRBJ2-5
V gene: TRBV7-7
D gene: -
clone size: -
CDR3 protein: CASSAATGQQETQYF
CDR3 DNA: TGTGCTAGCAGCGCCGCCACCGGACAGCAAGAGACCCAGTACTTC

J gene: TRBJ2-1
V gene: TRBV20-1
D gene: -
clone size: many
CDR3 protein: CSVQTKVYNEQFF
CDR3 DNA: TGCAGTGTTCAGACCAAAGTCTACAATGAGCAGTTCTTC

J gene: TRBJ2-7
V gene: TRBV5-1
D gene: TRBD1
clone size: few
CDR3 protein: CASSPEPQGEQQYF
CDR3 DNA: TGCGCCAGCAGCCCCGAACCTCAGGGGGAGCAGCAGTACTTC

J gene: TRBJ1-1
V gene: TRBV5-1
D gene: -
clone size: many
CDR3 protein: CASSLTVNTEAFF
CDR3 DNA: TGTGCCAGCAGCTTAACCGTGAACACTGAAGCTTTCTTT

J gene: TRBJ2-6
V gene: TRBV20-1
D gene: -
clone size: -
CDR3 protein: CSAGGGGPGANVLTF
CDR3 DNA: TGCAGTGCTGGGGGAGGGGGTCCTGGGGCCAACGTCCTGACTTTC

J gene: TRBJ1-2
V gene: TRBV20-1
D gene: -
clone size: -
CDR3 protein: CSASRGAGYGYTF
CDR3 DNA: TGCAGTGCTAGCCGGGGAGCTGGCTATGGCTACACCTTC

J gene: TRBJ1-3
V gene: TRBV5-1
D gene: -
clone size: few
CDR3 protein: CASSLPSNTIYF
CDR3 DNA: TGCGCCAGCAGCTTGCCGAGCAACACCATATATTTT

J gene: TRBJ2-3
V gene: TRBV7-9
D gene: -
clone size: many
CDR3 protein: CASSRSGVTDTQYF
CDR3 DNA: TGTGCCAGCAGCCGGTCCGGGGTCACAGATACGCAGTATTTT

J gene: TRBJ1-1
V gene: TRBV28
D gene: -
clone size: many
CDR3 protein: CASSFGGGTEAFF
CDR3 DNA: TGTGCCAGCAGTTTTGGGGGGGGCACTGAAGCTTTCTTT

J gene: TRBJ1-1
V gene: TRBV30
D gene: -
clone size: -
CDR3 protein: CAWSSVNPLEAFF
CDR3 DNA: TGTGCCTGGAGTTCGGTAAACCCCCTCGAAGCTTTCTTT

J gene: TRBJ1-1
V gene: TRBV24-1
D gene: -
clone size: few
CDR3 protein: CATSDPDEHTEAFF
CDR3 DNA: TGTGCCACCAGTGACCCCGACGAACACACTGAAGCTTTCTTT

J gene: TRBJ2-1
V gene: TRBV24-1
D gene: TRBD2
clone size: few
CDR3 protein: CATAPGGGPYNEQFF
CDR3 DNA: TGTGCCACCGCGCCTGGGGGAGGGCCCTACAATGAGCAGTTCTTC

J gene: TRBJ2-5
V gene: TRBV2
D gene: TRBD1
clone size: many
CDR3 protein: CASSWDRDQETQYF
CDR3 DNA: TGTGCCAGCAGTTGGGACAGGGACCAAGAGACCCAGTACTTC

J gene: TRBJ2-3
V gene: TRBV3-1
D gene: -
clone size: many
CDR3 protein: CASSPLVPADTQYF
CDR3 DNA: TGTGCCAGCAGCCCGCTAGTCCCAGCAGATACGCAGTATTTT

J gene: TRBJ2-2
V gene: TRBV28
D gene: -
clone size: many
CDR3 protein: CASSFHRSNTGELFF
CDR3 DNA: TGTGCCAGCAGTTTCCACCGATCGAACACCGGGGAGCTGTTTTTT